Each of the 10 T cell receptor beta chains below was sequenced from the same sample in a study of graft-versus-host responses after intestinal transplantation. Clones were read by immunoSEQ multiplex PCR, and TCRdb kept only the in-frame ones, dropping some. The data hold approximately 77,000 clones, with roughly 90% observed a single time. Sequenced material: PBMCs, taken 98 days after intestinal transplantation. The receptors were gathered from a human patient who received an intestinal transplant, so some T cells may come from the graft donor.

This chain links TRBV7-2 with TRBJ2-1; TRBD2 aligns across 8 bases. The germline V gene has CDR1 SGHTA and CDR2 FQGNSA. V was clipped by 0 bases and J by 9 bases; unmatched bases: 7. The CDR3 spans 15 residues. CDR3 sequence: CASSLASGDLTEQFF. The CDR3 DNA sequence: TGTGCCAGCAGCTTAGCTAGCGGGGATCTTACTGAGCAGTTCTTC.

The rearrangement links TRBV28 to TRBJ1-1; 9 bases map to TRBD1. This CDR3 is 13 amino acids long. V shed 6 bases, J shed 9 bases, and the junction held 8 bases outside the gene matches. Germline CDR1 and CDR2: MDHEN and SYDVKM. As DNA, the CDR3 is TGTGCCAGCAGCCTAACAGGGGGCCTTCAAGCTTTCTTT. Translated, it gives CASSLTGGLQAFF.

The J gene is TRBJ1-6, the V gene TRBV21-1; the table calls TRBD1, which could not be checked here. TRBV21-1 is shown as a pseudogene. CDR3 length: 18 amino acids. As DNA, the CDR3 is TGTGCCAGCAGCTCCCGGACACCAGCCTGCTCCTATAATTCACCCCTCCACTTT. Translated, it gives CASSSRTPACSYNSPLHF.

This clone occurred once. The chain uses TRBV28 and TRBJ1-2; 7 bases are shared with TRBD1. CDR3 length: 14 residues. The germline CDR1 and CDR2 sequences are MDHEN and SYDVKM. With V trimmed by 4 bases and J by 3 bases, 5 bases remained unmatched. The CDR3 loop reads CASSSRGEDYGYTF. DNA of the CDR3: TGTGCCAGCAGTTCCAGGGGGGAAGACTATGGCTACACCTTC.

CDR3 DNA: TGTGCCACCAGCAGAAGGACTAGCGGCACAGATACGCAGTATTTT. It translates to CATSRRTSGTDTQYF. The chain has TRBV15 and TRBJ2-3; the match to TRBD2 covers 9 bases. The CDR3 has 15 residues. J gave up 1 base and V 2 bases, and 1 base lay outside the gene matches. Germline lookup yields CDR1 LNHNV and CDR2 YYDKDF (reference sequence).

As for this clone: The junction and the germline gene differ at one end; a read error may be behind it. This chain connects TRBV7-7 to TRBJ2-7; 11 nucleotides line up with TRBD2. Per germline, CDR1 SSHAT and CDR2 FNYEAQ (reference sequence). The length of the CDR3 is 14 residues. CDR3 in DNA: TGTGCTAGCAGCCCGGGACTAGCGGAATACGAGCAGTACTTC. Translating it yields CASSPGLAEYEQYF.

The chain combines TRBV14 with TRBJ2-6; D might be TRBD2 (5 bases). Germline values: CDR1 SGHDN, CDR2 FVKESK. The V and J ends lost 5 bases and 4 bases respectively, with 24 bases between them. The CDR3 runs to 19 residues. Written as DNA, the CDR3 is TGTGCCAGCAGCTTAGCCGGGATCCCGTCCCCTATAGGGGCCAACGTCCTGACTTTC. Encoded protein: CASSLAGIPSPIGANVLTF. Full variable domain (remainder filled in from reference TRBV14 and TRBJ2-6): EAGVTQFPSHSVIEKGQTVTLRCDPISGHDNLYWYRRVMGKEIKFLLHFVKESKQDESGMPNNRFLAERTGGTYSTLKVQPAELEDSGVYFCASSLAGIPSPIGANVLTFGAGSRLTVL.

The chain uses TRBV4-1 and TRBJ1-1; 9 positions agree with TRBD1. The germline CDR1 and CDR2 sequences are MGHRA and YSYEKL. V was clipped by 2 bases and J by 2 bases; unmatched bases: 9. The CDR3 has 17 amino acids. This CDR3 reads CASSQRGSGQGNTEAFF. CDR3 bases: TGCGCCAGCAGCCAAAGAGGGTCGGGACAGGGTAACACTGAAGCTTTCTTT.

This chain links TRBV7-9 with TRBJ1-2; 8 bases are shared with TRBD1. The CDR3 contains 14 residues. Losses at the gene ends were 7 bases for V and 2 bases for J; bases not matched to a gene: 6. Germline CDR1 SEHNR, CDR2 FQNEAQ (reference sequence). Written as DNA, the CDR3 is TGTGCCAGCACCATGGACAGGGTCAACTATGGCTACACCTTC. Protein sequence: CASTMDRVNYGYTF.

The chain uses TRBV7-2 and TRBJ1-5; maybe TRBD1 (6 bases). V lost 3 bases and J lost 15, with 21 bases in between. Germline V gene sequence: CDR1 SGHTA, CDR2 FQGNSA. CDR3 length: 14 amino acids. CDR3 residues: CASSFRDTDLVRHF. Here the CDR3 DNA reads TGTGCCAGCAGCTTCCGGGACACCGATCTGGTTAGGCATTTT.